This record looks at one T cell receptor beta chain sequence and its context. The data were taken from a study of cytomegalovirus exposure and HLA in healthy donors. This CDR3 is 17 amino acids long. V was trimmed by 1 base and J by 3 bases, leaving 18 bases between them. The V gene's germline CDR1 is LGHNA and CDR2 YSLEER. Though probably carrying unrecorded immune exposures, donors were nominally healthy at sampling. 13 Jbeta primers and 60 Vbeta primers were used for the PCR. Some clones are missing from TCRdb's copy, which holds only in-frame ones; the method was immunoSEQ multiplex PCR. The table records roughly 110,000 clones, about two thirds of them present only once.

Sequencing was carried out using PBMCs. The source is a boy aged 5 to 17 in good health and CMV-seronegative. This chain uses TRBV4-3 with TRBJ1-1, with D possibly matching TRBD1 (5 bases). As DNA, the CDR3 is TGCGCCAGCAGCCAAGTTGGGGGAGGCGCGGCCCACACTGAAGCTTTCTTT. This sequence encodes CASSQVGGGAAHTEAFF.